Below are 16 T cell receptor beta chains sequenced from a single sample in a study of blood T cell repertoires in COVID-19 (TCRdb year 2020). The receptor library was made with the immunoSEQ multiplex PCR assay. TCRdb limited this immuneACCESS table to in-frame rearrangements with V and J called. A share of clones is missing; checked studies link under half to unresolved V genes, and the rest is unexplained. This sample lists tens of thousands of clones; approximately 84% were detected once. The ten largest clones represent 2.5% to 3.5% of the sample. Material for sequencing was peripheral blood. Receptors originate from a man aged 50 or older with active COVID-19.

The J gene is TRBJ2-2, the V gene TRBV11-2; a weak D match, TRBD2 (6 bases). There are 14 residues in the CDR3. Germline V gives CDR1 SGHAT, CDR2 FQNNGV. Deletions cut 5 bases from V and 5 bases from J, with 12 bases between. Written as DNA, the CDR3 is TGTGCCAGCAGCCAGCTCCGGGGGACCGGGGAGCTGTTTTTT. It translates to CASSQLRGTGELFF. Based on the CDR3 plus reference TRBV11-2 and TRBJ2-2, the full variable domain is EAGVAQSPRYKIIEKRQSVAFWCNPISGHATLYWYQQILGQGPKLLIQFQNNGVVDDSQLPKDRFSAERLKGVDSTLKIQPAKLEDSAVYLCASSQLRGTGELFFGEGSRLTVL.

This rearrangement joins TRBV6-6 to TRBJ1-1, with 7 bases matching TRBD1. CDR1 is MNHNY, CDR2 SVGAGI, per germline (reference sequence). V lost 6 bases and J lost 6; bases outside the gene matches: 16. This CDR3 has 16 residues. This CDR3 reads CASSPAGRGRESEAFF. Here the CDR3 DNA reads TGTGCCAGCAGCCCTGCCGGGAGGGGGCGCGAGTCTGAAGCTTTCTTT.

This chain uses TRBV3-1 (or the pseudogene TRBV3-2) with TRBJ2-7; 9 bases agree with TRBD2. This CDR3 is built from 19 residues. CDR1 is LGHDT, CDR2 YNNKEL, per germline (reference sequence). Trimming removed 0 bases from V and 4 bases from J; junction bases left unmatched: 16. CDR3 in amino acids: CASSQDPPVASGNPYEQYF. Written as DNA, the CDR3 is TGTGCCAGCAGCCAAGACCCACCAGTGGCTAGCGGGAATCCTTACGAGCAGTACTTC.

This chain connects TRBV7-9 to TRBJ2-7; TRBD2 matches 13 bases. There are 15 residues in the CDR3. Trimming cost V 4 bases and J 7 bases; bases outside gene matches: 7. CDR1 and CDR2 from the germline V gene are SEHNR and FQNEAQ (reference sequence). CDR3 loop: CASSSPGLAGVEQYF. In DNA form, the CDR3 reads TGTGCCAGCAGCTCGCCAGGACTAGCGGGAGTTGAGCAGTACTTC. Supplemented by reference TRBV7-9 and TRBJ2-7, the full variable domain reads DTGVSQNPRHKITKRGQNVTFRCDPISEHNRLYWYRQTLGQGPEFLTYFQNEAQLEKSRLLSDRFSAERPKGSFSTLEIQRTEQGDSAMYLCASSSPGLAGVEQYFGPGTRLTVT.

This clone was observed a handful of times. The chain couples TRBV28 to TRBJ2-7; a weak D match, TRBD1 (5 bases). The germline V and J ends were trimmed by 6 bases and 5 bases, with 17 bases remaining between them. Per the germline V gene, CDR1 is MDHEN and CDR2 is SYDVKM. CDR3 length: 14 residues. The CDR3 nucleotides read TGTGCCAGCAGGCCGGTAGGGGAATTAGACGAGCAGTACTTC. This sequence encodes CASRPVGELDEQYF.

The genes are TRBV5-1 and TRBJ1-4; TRBD1 aligns across 8 bases. Trimming took 4 bases from V and 2 from J; bases not matched to a gene: 7. CDR3 length equals 16 residues. Looked up from germline, CDR1 is SGHRS and CDR2 is YFSETQ. CDR3 sequence reads: CASSQTGVGTNEKLFF. The CDR3 DNA reads as TGCGCCAGCAGCCAGACAGGGGTAGGGACTAATGAAAAACTGTTTTTT.

The genes are TRBV3-1 (or the pseudogene TRBV3-2) and TRBJ1-5, with 12 bases that match TRBD1. Germline values: CDR1 LGHDT, CDR2 YNNKEL (reference sequence). J lost 1 base, V lost 6 bases, and 10 bases had no gene match. The CDR3 sequence is 18 residues long. The DNA for the CDR3 is TGTGCCAGCAGAGAGTTGGGGACAGGGGGCGCGAGCAATCAGCCCCAGCATTTT. It specifies CASRELGTGGASNQPQHF.

The chain couples TRBV3-1 (or the pseudogene TRBV3-2) to TRBJ2-5; 13 bases match TRBD2. Germline V gene lookup returns CDR1 LGHDT and CDR2 YNNKEL (reference sequence). The junction had 7 bases not matched to a gene; V was cut back by 1 base and J by 2 bases. CDR3 length: 18 residues. In DNA, the CDR3 is TGTGCCAGCAGCCAAGTTGTGACTAGCGGGGGGCCACAAGAGACCCAGTACTTC. Translation gives CASSQVVTSGGPQETQYF.

The rearrangement joins TRBV6-6 to TRBJ2-1; 7 bases map to TRBD2. Germline loops: CDR1 MNHNY, CDR2 SVGAGI (reference sequence). The CDR3 contains 15 residues. J was trimmed by 7 bases and V by 1 base; bases with no gene match: 7. Here the CDR3 DNA reads TGTGCCAGCAGTTACTTGGCGGGGGTAAATAATGAGCAGTTCTTC. Its translation: CASSYLAGVNNEQFF.

This chain links TRBV7-2 with TRBJ2-7; the D is unclear. Trimming removed 1 base at V and 6 bases at J, with 4 bases between. The V gene's germline CDR1 is SGHTA and CDR2 FQGNSA. The CDR3 is made up of 11 amino acids. CDR3 sequence: CASSLVFEQYF. The CDR3 bases are TGTGCCAGCAGCTTAGTCTTCGAGCAGTACTTC.

The genes are TRBV21-1 and TRBJ2-2; the table names TRBD1, a call not compared with the DNA. TRBV21-1 is shown as a pseudogene. This CDR3 is built from 18 residues. The DNA for the CDR3 is TGTGCCAGCAGCACTGGGATCGTACAGGGAAGGGGACACGGGGAGCTGTTTTTT. It translates to CASSTGIVQGRGHGELFF.

The V gene is TRBV18, the J gene TRBJ1-2; no firm D call. The germline gives CDR1 KGHSH, CDR2 LQKENI. CDR3 length: 16 amino acids. The V and J ends lost 3 bases and 1 base respectively, with 15 bases between them. This chain's CDR3 is CASSPSGAEFNYGYTF. The CDR3 DNA is TGTGCCAGCTCACCTAGCGGAGCAGAGTTTAACTATGGCTACACCTTC.

This chain links TRBV28 with TRBJ2-6; 9 positions agree with TRBD1. Germline V gene sequence: CDR1 MDHEN, CDR2 SYDVKM. J gave up 0 bases and V 11 bases, and 11 bases lay outside the gene matches. This CDR3 comprises 17 residues. This CDR3 is CAARRTGEGSGANVLTF. The CDR3 DNA sequence: TGTGCCGCACGCCGGACAGGGGAAGGCTCTGGGGCCAACGTCCTGACTTTC.

The chain joins TRBV4-1 to TRBJ2-5, with TRBD1 matching over 10 bases. The CDR3 is made up of 17 amino acids. V lost 0 bases and J lost 5; bases outside the gene matches: 9. The germline gives CDR1 MGHRA, CDR2 YSYEKL. CDR3 amino acids: CASSQDLGTGVGETQYF. The CDR3 DNA reads as TGCGCCAGCAGCCAAGATCTGGGGACAGGGGTGGGGGAGACCCAGTACTTC.

The rearrangement joins TRBV6-5 to TRBJ2-7; tentatively, D is TRBD2 (5 bases). The germline V gene has CDR1 MNHEY and CDR2 SVGAGI. The CDR3 covers 15 residues. V lost 6 bases to trimming and J lost 0 bases, with 15 bases between them. The CDR3 region has the DNA TGTGCCAGCAGATGGGGTAGCGCCTCCTCCTACGAGCAGTACTTC. This translates into CASRWGSASSYEQYF.

The chain couples TRBV19 to TRBJ2-3; TRBD2 aligns across 8 bases. The CDR3 is 14 residues long. V shed 6 bases, J shed 0 bases, and the junction held 2 bases outside the gene matches. Germline V CDR1 and CDR2: LNHDA, SQIVND (reference sequence). The CDR3 DNA follows: TGTGCCAGTAGCCGGGGGGGTAGCACAGATACGCAGTATTTT. It specifies CASSRGGSTDTQYF.